This T cell receptor (beta chain) is from a study of human T cells and chemical hapten exposure. Whole-study context: For sensitization, 2% DPC was applied to a 2 cm by 2 cm patch of upper inner arm skin.

This clonotype has a count of ten or more. The authors' processing: Individual samples carried between roughly 23,224 and 700,000 TCRs, with more than 95,000 as the median. TCRdb used MiXCR to reprocess the RACE reads, holding one entry per CDR3 protein. Here the V and J calls rest on TCRdb's processing, not on the authors' analysis. Here the sample spans 95,000 or so distinct CDR3 sequences, 10% to 12% being singletons. Time point in this sample: patch test 2, 6 weeks after DPC sensitization. Treatment defined: therapeutic diphenylcyclopropenone sensitization with weekly scalp DPC. Whole blood, unfractionated, served as the material for total RNA extraction. This CDR3 has 16 residues. V shed 2 bases and J 3 bases; nucleotides not matched to a gene: 6. Germline assignment: CDR1 LGHDT and CDR2 YNNKEL (reference sequence).

This TCR came from a woman between 40 and 50 years old with alopecia areata. Some clones in this sample may be carry-over from other donors' samples. The rearrangement joins TRBV3-1 to TRBJ2-1; 8 nucleotides line up with TRBD1. Sequenced material: whole blood, taken in connection with sensitization to the hapten diphenylcyclopropenone (DPC). The CDR3 loop reads CASSQPGQGSYNEQFF. In DNA form, the CDR3 reads TGTGCCAGCAGCCAACCCGGACAGGGAAGCTACAATGAGCAGTTCTTC.